This T cell receptor beta chain was captured by sequencing in a study of blood T cells in healthy people across ages. The second PCR ran about 6 to 12 cycles with a sample-barcoded 5' primer and J-beta primers. TCRdb independently ran MiXCR on the 5' RACE reads; one entry per CDR3 protein. The data contain roughly 1,500,000 distinct CDR3 sequences, 30% to 40% of them seen just once; the ten biggest clones take up 11%. Broader study findings: In the absence of known donor CMV status, changes in expanded clonotypes were possibly confounded. Roughly linearly, TCR beta diversity per million T cells fell as age increased.

This CDR3 comprises 13 residues. As concerns this clonotype: Antigen unknown.

V is TRBV12-3 or TRBV12-4 and J is TRBJ2-4, with D tentatively TRBD1 (5 bases). The J call is doubtful: the DNA matches TRBJ2-7 better. The specimen sequenced was blood. The TCR comes from a woman younger than 45 in good health. This chain's CDR3 is CASSQQGHYEQYF. Written as DNA, the CDR3 is TGTGCCAGCAGTCAGCAGGGTCACTACGAGCAGTACTTC.